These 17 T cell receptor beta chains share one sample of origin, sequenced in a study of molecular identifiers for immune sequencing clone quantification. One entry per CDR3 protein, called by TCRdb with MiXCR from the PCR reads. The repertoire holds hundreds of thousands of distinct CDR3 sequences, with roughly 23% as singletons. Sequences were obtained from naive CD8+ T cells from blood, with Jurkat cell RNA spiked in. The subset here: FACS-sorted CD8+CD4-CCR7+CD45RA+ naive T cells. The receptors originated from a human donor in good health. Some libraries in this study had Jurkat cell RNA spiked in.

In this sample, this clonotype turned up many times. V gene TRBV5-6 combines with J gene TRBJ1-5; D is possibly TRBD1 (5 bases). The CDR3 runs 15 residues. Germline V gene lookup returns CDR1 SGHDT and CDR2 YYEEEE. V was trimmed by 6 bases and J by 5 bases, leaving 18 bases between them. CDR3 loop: CASTRAEWGDQPQHF. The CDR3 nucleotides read TGTGCCAGCACTCGGGCTGAGTGGGGCGATCAGCCCCAGCATTTT.

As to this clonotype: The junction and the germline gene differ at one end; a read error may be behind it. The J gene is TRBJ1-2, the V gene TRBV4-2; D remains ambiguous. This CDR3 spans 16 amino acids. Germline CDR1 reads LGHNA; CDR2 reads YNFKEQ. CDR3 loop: CASSQLLTVANYGYAF. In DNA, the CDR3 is TGTGCCAGCAGCCAATTATTAACGGTAGCTAACTATGGCTACGCCTTC.

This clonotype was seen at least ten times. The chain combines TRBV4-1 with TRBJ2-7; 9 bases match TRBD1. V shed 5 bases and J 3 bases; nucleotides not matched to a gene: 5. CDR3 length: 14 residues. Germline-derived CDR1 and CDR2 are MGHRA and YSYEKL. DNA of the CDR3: TGCGCCAGCAGCTTCCGGGACAGGGTCTACGAGCAGTACTTC. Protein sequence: CASSFRDRVYEQYF.

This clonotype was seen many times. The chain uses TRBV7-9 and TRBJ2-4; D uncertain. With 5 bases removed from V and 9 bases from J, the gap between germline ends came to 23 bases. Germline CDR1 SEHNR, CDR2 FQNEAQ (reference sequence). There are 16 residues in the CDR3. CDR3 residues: CASSTADGPASGIQYF. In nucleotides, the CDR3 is TGTGCCAGCAGCACAGCCGACGGCCCCGCAAGTGGCATTCAGTACTTC.

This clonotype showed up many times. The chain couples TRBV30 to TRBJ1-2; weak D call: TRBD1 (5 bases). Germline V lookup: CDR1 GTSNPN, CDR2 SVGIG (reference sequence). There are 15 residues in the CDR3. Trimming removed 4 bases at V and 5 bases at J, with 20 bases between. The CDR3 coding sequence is TGTGCCTGGATGGGGGTCCCCACTGGAGGATATGGCTACACCTTC. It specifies CAWMGVPTGGYGYTF.

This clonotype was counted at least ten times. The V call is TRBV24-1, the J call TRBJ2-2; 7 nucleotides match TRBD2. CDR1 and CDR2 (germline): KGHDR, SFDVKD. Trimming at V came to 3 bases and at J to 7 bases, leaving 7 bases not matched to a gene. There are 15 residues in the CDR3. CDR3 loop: CATSDSGAIGGELFF. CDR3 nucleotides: TGTGCCACCAGTGATAGCGGGGCAATTGGCGGGGAGCTGTTTTTT.

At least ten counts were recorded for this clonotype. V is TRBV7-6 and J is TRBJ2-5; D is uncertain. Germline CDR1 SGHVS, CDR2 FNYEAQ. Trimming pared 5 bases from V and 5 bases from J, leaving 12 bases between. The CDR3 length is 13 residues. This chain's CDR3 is CASSQSPPETQYF. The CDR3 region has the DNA TGTGCCAGCAGCCAGTCGCCCCCCGAGACCCAGTACTTC.

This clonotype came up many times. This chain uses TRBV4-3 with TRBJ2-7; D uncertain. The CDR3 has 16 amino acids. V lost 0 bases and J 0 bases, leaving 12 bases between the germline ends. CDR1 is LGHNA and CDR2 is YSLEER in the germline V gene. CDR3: CASSQDRSPSSYEQYF. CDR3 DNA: TGCGCCAGCAGCCAAGATAGGTCACCGAGCTCCTACGAGCAGTACTTC.

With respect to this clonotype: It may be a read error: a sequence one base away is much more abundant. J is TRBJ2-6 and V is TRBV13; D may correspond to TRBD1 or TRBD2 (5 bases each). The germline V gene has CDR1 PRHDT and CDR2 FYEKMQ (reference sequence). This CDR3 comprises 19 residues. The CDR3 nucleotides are TGTGCCAGCAGCTTAGGCCTAAGCAGGGACCCATCTGGGGCCAACGTCCCGACTTTC. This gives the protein CASSLGLSRDPSGANVPTF.

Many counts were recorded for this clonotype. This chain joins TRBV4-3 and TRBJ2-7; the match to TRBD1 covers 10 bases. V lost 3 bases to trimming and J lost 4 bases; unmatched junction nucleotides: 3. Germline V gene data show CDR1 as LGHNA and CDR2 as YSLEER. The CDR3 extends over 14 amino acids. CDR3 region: CASSQGTGVYEQYF. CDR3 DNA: TGCGCCAGCAGCCAGGGGACAGGGGTTTACGAGCAGTACTTC.

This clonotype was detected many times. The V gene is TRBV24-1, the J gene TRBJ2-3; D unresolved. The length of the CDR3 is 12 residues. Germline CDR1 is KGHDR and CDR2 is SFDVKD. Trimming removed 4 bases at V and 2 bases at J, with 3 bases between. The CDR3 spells CATSDHTDTQYF. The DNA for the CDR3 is TGTGCCACCAGTGACCACACAGATACGCAGTATTTT.

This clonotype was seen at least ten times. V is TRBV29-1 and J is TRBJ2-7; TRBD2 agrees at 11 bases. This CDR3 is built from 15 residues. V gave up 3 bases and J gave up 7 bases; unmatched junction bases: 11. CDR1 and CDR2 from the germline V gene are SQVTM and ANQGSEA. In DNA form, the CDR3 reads TGCAGCGTTGAGCGGAGGGGGACTAGCGGAAGAGAGCAGTACTTC. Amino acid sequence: CSVERRGTSGREQYF.

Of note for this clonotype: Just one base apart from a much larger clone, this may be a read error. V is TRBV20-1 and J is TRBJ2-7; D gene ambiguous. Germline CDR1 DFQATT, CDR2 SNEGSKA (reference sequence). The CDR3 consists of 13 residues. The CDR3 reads CSASNRESYEQHF. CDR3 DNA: TGCAGTGCTTCGAACCGAGAGTCCTACGAGCAGCACTTC.

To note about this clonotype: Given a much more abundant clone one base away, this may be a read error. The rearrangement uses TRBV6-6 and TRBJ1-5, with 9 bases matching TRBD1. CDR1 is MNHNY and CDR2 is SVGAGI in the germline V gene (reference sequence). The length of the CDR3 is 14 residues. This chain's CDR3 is CASRNGQGNPPQHF. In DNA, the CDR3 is TGTGCCAGCAGAAACGGACAGGGGAATCCGCCCCAGCATTTT.

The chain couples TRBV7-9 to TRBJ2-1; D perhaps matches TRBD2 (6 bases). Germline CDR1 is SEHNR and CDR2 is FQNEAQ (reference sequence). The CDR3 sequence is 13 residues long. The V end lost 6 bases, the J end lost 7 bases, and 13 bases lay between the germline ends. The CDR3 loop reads CASSSGTFNEQFF. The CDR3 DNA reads TGTGCCAGCAGTTCCGGGACTTTTAATGAGCAGTTCTTC.

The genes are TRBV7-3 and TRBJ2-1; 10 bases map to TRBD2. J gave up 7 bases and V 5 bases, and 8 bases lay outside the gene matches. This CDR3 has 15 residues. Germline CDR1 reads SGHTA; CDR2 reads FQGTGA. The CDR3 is CASSLLAGSVNEQFF. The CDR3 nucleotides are TGTGCCAGCAGCCTACTAGCGGGATCCGTGAATGAGCAGTTCTTC.

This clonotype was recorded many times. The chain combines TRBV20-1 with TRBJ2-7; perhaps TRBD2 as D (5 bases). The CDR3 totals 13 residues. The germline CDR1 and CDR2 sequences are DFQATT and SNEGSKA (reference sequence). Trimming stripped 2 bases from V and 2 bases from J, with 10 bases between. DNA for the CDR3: TGCAGTGCTAGACCCCGAGGGACCTACGAGCAGTACTTC. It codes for CSARPRGTYEQYF.